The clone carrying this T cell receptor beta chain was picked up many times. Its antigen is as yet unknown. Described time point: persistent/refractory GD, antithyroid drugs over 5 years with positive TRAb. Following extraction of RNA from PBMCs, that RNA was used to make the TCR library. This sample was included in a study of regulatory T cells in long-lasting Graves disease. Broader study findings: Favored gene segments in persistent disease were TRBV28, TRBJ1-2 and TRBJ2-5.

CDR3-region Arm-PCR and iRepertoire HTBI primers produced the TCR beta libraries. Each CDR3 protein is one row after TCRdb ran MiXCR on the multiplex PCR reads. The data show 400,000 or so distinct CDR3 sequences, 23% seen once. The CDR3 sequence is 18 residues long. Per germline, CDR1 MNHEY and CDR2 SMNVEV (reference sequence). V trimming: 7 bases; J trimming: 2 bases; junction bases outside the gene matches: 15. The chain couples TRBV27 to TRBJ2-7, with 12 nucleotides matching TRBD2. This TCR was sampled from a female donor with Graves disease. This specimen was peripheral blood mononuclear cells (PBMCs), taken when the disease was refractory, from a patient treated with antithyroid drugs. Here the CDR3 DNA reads TGTGCCAGCACTAGTTATAGGACTAGCGGGAATGGGGCCTACGAGCAGTACTTC. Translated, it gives CASTSYRTSGNGAYEQYF.